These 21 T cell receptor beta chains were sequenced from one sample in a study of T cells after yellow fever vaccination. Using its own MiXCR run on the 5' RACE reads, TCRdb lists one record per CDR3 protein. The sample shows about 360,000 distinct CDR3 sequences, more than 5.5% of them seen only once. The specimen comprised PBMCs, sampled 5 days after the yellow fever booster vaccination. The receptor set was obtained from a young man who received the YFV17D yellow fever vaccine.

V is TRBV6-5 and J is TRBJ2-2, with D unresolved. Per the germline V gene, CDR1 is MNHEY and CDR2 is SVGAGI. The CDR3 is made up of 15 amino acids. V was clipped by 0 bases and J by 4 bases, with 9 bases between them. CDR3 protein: CASSYSITPTGELFF. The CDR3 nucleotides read TGTGCCAGCAGTTACTCGATCACACCCACCGGGGAGCTGTTTTTT.

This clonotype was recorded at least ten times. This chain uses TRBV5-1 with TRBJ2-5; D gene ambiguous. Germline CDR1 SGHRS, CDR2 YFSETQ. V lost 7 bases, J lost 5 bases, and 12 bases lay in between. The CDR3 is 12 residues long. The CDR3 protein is CASWDLWETQYF. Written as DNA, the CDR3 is TGCGCCAGCTGGGATCTTTGGGAGACCCAGTACTTC.

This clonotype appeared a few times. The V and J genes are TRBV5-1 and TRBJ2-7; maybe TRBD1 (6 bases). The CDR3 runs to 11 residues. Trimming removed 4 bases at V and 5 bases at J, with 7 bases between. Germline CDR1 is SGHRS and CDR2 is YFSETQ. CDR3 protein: CASSTGNEQYF. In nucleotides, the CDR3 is TGCGCCAGCAGCACAGGGAACGAGCAGTACTTC.

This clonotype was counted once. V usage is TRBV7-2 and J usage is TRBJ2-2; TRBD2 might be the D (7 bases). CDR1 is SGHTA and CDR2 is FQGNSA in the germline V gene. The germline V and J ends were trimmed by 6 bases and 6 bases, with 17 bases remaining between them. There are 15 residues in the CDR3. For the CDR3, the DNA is TGTGCCAGCAGGCCGACTAGGGGGAGGGCCGGGGAGCTGTTTTTT. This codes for CASRPTRGRAGELFF.

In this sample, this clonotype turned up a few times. The CDR3 protein is CASSPRWGVQGNEQFF. CDR3 DNA: TGTGCCAGCAGCCCACGTTGGGGAGTCCAGGGGAATGAGCAGTTCTTC. The rearrangement links TRBV5-8 to TRBJ2-1; a weak D match, TRBD1 (6 bases). Germline V gene lookup returns CDR1 SGHTS and CDR2 YDEGEE. This CDR3 comprises 16 residues. Trimming shortened V by 4 bases and J by 7 bases, and 21 bases separated the two germline ends.

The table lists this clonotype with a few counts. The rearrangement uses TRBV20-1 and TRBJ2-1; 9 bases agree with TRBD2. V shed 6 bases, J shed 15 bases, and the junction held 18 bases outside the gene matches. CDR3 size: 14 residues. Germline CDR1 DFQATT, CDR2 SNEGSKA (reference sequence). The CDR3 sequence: CSASGTSFMDPLFF. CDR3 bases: TGCAGTGCGTCCGGGACTAGCTTTATGGATCCTTTGTTCTTC.

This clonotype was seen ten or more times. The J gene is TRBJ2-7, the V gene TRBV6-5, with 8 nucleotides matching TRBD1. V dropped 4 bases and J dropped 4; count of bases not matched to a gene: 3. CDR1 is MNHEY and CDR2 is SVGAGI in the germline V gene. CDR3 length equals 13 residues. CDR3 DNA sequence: TGTGCCAGCAGTTGGGACAGGAATTACGAGCAGTACTTC. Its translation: CASSWDRNYEQYF.

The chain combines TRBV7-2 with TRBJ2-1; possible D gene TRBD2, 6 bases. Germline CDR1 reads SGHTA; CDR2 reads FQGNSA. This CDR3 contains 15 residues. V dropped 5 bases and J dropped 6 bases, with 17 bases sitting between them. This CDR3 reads CASSAWTTQGNEQFF. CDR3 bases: TGTGCCAGCAGCGCGTGGACTACCCAGGGCAATGAGCAGTTCTTC. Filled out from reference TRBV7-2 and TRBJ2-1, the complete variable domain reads GAGVSQSPSNKVTEKGKDVELRCDPISGHTALYWYRQSLGQGLEFLIYFQGNSAPDKSGLPSDRFSAERTGGSVSTLTIQRTQQEDSAVYLCASSAWTTQGNEQFFGPGTRLTVL.

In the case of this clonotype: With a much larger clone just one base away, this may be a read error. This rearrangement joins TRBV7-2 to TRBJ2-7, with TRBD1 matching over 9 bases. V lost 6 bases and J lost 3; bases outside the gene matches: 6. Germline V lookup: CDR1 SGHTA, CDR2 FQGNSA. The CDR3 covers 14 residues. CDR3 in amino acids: CASRSGTGYYEQYF. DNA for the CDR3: TGTGCCAGCAGGAGTGGGACAGGGTACTACGAGCAGTACTTC.

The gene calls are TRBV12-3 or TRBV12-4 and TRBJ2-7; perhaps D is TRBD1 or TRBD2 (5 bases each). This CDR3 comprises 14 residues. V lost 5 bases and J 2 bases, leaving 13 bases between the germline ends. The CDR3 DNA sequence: TGTGCCAGCAGTGGGGACGAATCAGCCTACGAGCAGTACTTC. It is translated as CASSGDESAYEQYF.

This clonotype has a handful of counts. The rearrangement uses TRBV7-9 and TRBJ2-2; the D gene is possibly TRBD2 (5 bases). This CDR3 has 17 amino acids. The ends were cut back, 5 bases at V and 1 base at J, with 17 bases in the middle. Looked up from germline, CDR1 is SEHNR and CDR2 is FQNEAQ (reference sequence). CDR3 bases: TGTGCCAGCAGCCACCTGCAAGGACTGGAGAACACCGGGGAGCTGTTTTTT. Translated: CASSHLQGLENTGELFF.

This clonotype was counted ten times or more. The CDR3 region is CSARDQGVETQYF. The CDR3 DNA reads TGCAGTGCTAGAGATCAAGGGGTGGAGACCCAGTACTTC. This chain uses TRBV20-1 with TRBJ2-5, with a tentative D call TRBD1 (5 bases). V shed 0 bases and J shed 5 bases, with 10 bases lying between them. CDR1 and CDR2 (germline): DFQATT, SNEGSKA (reference sequence). The CDR3 runs 13 residues.

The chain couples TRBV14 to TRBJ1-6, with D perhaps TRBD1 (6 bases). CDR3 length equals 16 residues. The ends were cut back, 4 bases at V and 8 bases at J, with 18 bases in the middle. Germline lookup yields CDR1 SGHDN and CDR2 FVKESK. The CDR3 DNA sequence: TGTGCCAGCAGCCCCCTAACCGCAGGGGTGTATTCACCCCTCCACTTT. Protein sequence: CASSPLTAGVYSPLHF.

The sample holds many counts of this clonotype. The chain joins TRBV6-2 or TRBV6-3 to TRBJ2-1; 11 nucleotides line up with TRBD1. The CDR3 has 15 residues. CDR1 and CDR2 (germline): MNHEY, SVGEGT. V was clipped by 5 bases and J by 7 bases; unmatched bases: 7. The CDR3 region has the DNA TGTGCCAGCAGTGAGCCGGGACAGGGGGGAAATGAGCAGTTCTTC. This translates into CASSEPGQGGNEQFF.

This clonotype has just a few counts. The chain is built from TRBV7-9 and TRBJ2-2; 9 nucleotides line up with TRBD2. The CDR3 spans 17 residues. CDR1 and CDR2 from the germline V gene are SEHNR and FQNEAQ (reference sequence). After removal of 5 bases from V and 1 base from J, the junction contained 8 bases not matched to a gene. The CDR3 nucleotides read TGTGCCAGCAGCACCCGCTGGACTAGCGAGAACACCGGGGAGCTGTTTTTT. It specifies CASSTRWTSENTGELFF.

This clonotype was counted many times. CDR3 in amino acids: CASSLVAARGETQYF. DNA for the CDR3: TGTGCCAGCAGCTTGGTAGCGGCTAGAGGGGAGACCCAGTACTTC. The chain employs TRBV5-6 and TRBJ2-5; tentatively, D is TRBD2 (6 bases). V lost 0 bases to trimming and J lost 5 bases, with 14 bases between them. The CDR3 sequence is 15 residues long. The V gene's germline CDR1 is SGHDT and CDR2 YYEEEE.

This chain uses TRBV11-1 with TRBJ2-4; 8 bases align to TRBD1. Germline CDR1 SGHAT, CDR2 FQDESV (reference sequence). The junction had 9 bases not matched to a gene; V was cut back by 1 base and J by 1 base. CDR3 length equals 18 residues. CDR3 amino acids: CASSLGSDRGDAKNIQYF. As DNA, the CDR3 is TGTGCCAGCAGCTTAGGTTCCGACAGGGGAGATGCCAAAAACATTCAGTACTTC.

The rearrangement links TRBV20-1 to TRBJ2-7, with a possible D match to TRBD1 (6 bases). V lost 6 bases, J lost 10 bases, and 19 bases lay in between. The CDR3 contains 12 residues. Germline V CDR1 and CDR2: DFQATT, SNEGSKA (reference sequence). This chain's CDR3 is CSATGQPLEQYF. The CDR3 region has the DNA TGCAGTGCGACGGGACAACCCCTGGAACAGTACTTC.

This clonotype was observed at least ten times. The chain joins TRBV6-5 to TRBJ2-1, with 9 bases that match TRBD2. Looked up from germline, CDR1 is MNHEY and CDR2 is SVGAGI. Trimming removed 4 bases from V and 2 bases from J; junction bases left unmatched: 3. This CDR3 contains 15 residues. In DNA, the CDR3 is TGTGCCAGCAGTTGGGGCGGGAGGGCCTACAATGAGCAGTTCTTC. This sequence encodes CASSWGGRAYNEQFF.

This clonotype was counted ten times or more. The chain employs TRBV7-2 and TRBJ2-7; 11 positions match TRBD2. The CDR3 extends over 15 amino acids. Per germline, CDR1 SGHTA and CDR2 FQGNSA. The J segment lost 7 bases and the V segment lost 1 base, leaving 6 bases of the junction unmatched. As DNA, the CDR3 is TGTGCCAGCAGCTTAGGTAGTAGCGGGAGGGGTGAGCAGTACTTC. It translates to CASSLGSSGRGEQYF. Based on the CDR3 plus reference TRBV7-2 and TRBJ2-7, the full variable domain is GAGVSQSPSNKVTEKGKDVELRCDPISGHTALYWYRQSLGQGLEFLIYFQGNSAPDKSGLPSDRFSAERTGGSVSTLTIQRTQQEDSAVYLCASSLGSSGRGEQYFGPGTRLTVT.

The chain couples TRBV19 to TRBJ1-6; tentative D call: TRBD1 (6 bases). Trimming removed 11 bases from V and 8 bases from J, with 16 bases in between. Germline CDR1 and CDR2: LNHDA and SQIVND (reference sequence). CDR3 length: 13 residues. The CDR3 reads CAASRDKYSPLHF. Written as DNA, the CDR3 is TGTGCCGCATCCCGGGACAAGTATTCACCCCTCCACTTT.